The 28 T cell receptor beta chains reported below all come from one sample, sequenced in a study of T cell clonality in common variable immunodeficiency. Assay used: immunoSEQ multiplex PCR; TCRdb lists only in-frame clones, some missing. The sample presents 40,000 to 45,000 clones, none singletons. Sequenced: peripheral blood mononuclear cells. These receptor sequences come from a person aged 18 to 75 in good health.

This clone has at least ten counts. The missing CDR3 end, 3 residues past where the read stops, is filled in from the germline J gene. This chain uses TRBV20-1 with TRBJ1-6, with D perhaps matching TRBD1 (6 bases). Germline loops: CDR1 DFQATT, CDR2 SNEGSKA (reference sequence). CDR3 length equals 15 residues. Trimming stripped 0 bases from V and 4 bases from J, with 10 bases between. The CDR3 DNA, read in part, is TGCAGTGCTAGAGAGCGGACAGATTATAATTCACCC. This translates into CSARERTDYNSP. The whole CDR3 sequence reads CSARERTDYNSPLHF.

Many counts were recorded for this clone. The read ends 3 residues shy of where the CDR3 ends; the end is completed using the germline J gene. This chain links TRBV7-2 with TRBJ2-6, with TRBD1 matching 8 bases. This CDR3 contains 15 residues. The V and J ends lost 5 bases and 7 bases, in that order; junction bases with no gene match: 7. Germline CDR1 SGHTA, CDR2 FQGNSA. The CDR3 protein is CASSTYRGRANVLTF. Incomplete CDR3 DNA: TGTGCCAGCAGCACTTACAGGGGGAGAGCCAACGTC.

This clone appeared many times. The observed sequence ends 3 residues before the CDR3 terminus, with the missing tail filled in from the germline J gene. This chain links TRBV6-2 or TRBV6-3 with TRBJ1-2; 7 nucleotides match TRBD1. Trimming cost V 0 bases and J 3 bases; bases outside gene matches: 1. Germline V gene sequence: CDR1 MNHEY, CDR2 SVGEGT. The CDR3 covers 14 residues. The sequenced CDR3 bases are TGTGCCAGCAGTTACTCGGACAGGTACTATGGC. The encoded protein is CASSYSDRYYG. The CDR3 reads in full as CASSYSDRYYGYTF.

This clone appeared many times. With the read ending 3 residues before the CDR3 end, the germline J gene is used to fill in that end. The chain has TRBV7-8 and TRBJ1-1; no definite D call. Trimming stripped 4 bases from V and 1 base from J, with 16 bases between. Germline CDR1 and CDR2: SGHVS and FQNEAQ. The CDR3 sequence is 16 residues long. This CDR3 is CASSSRGGGRNTEAFF. The covered CDR3 bases are TGTGCCAGCAGCTCTCGCGGTGGCGGGAGGAACACTGAA.

This clone was detected ten times or more. The sequence runs out 3 residues before the end of the CDR3; the remainder is reconstructed from the germline J gene. The genes are TRBV20-1 and TRBJ2-1; possibly TRBD1 for D (5 bases). The germline CDR1 and CDR2 sequences are DFQATT and SNEGSKA (reference sequence). The CDR3 runs 15 residues. The germline V and J ends were trimmed by 0 bases and 8 bases, with 17 bases remaining between them. The CDR3 here is CSARDISRREDEQFF. The sequenced part of the CDR3 DNA is TGCAGTGCTAGAGATATCAGTCGCAGGGAAGATGAG.

There are many counts of this clone. The CDR3 extends 3 residues past the end of the read, so its final part is completed from the germline J gene. The chain uses TRBV5-1 and TRBJ1-2, with D maybe TRBD1 (6 bases). The germline V gene has CDR1 SGHRS and CDR2 YFSETQ. The CDR3 length is 13 residues. The CDR3 loop is CASSLMTGAGYTF. The CDR3 bases that were read are TGCGCCAGCAGCTTGATGACAGGTGCCGGC.

This clone was counted only a few times. The read ends 3 residues early relative to the CDR3; the germline J gene fills the gap. The J gene is TRBJ2-3, the V gene TRBV7-8, with D possibly matching TRBD2 (6 bases). The V end was cut by 6 bases, the J end by 4 bases, with 14 bases between. CDR3 size: 14 residues. The germline CDR1 and CDR2 sequences are SGHVS and FQNEAQ. CDR3 DNA, as far as it was read: TGTGCCAGCAGGTGGGGTTCGGGGGCAGATACG. Its translation is CASRWGSGADT. The complete CDR3 sequence is CASRWGSGADTQYF.

This clone has a count of ten or more. The missing CDR3 end, 3 residues past where the read stops, is filled in from the germline J gene. The rearrangement joins TRBV7-2 to TRBJ1-2; TRBD1 is a possible D gene (5 bases). The CDR3 has 13 amino acids. Germline values: CDR1 SGHTA, CDR2 FQGNSA. Trimming left V 1 base short and J 5 bases short, with 8 bases between. Incomplete CDR3 DNA: TGTGCCAGCAGCTTAGAACAGGTTTATGGC. Translated, it gives CASSLEQVYG. The CDR3 as a whole reads CASSLEQVYGYTF. The variable domain in full, completed from reference TRBV7-2 and TRBJ1-2, reads GAGVSQSPSNKVTEKGKDVELRCDPISGHTALYWYRQSLGQGLEFLIYFQGNSAPDKSGLPSDRFSAERTGGSVSTLTIQRTQQEDSAVYLCASSLEQVYGYTFGSGTRLTVV.

This clone was recorded at least ten times. The missing CDR3 end, 3 residues past where the read stops, is filled in from the germline J gene. The chain has TRBV20-1 and TRBJ2-5; TRBD1 is a possible D gene (5 bases). Germline CDR1 reads DFQATT; CDR2 reads SNEGSKA (reference sequence). The length of the CDR3 is 15 residues. V was clipped by 0 bases and J by 1 base, with 12 bases between them. The CDR3 DNA, read in part, is TGCAGTGCTAGAGATTACAGGCGCTCCCAAGAGACC. This codes for CSARDYRRSQET. The CDR3 reads in full as CSARDYRRSQETQYF.

This clone was picked up many times. The CDR3 sequence is CSAAKGQAYEQYF. Partial CDR3 DNA: TGCAGTGCTGCGAAGGGACAGGCCTACGAG. The chain links TRBV20-1 to TRBJ2-7; the match to TRBD1 covers 8 bases. The sequenced fragment ends 3 residues before the CDR3 boundary, so the rest is inferred from the germline J gene. Losses at the gene ends were 5 bases for V and 2 bases for J; bases not matched to a gene: 5. Germline CDR1 reads DFQATT; CDR2 reads SNEGSKA (reference sequence). The CDR3 extends over 13 amino acids.

This clone was counted many times. The observed sequence ends 3 residues before the CDR3 terminus, with the missing tail filled in from the germline J gene. The chain is built from TRBV13 and TRBJ2-2, with TRBD1 matching over 7 bases. CDR3 length: 14 residues. Germline V CDR1 and CDR2: PRHDT, FYEKMQ (reference sequence). V gave up 3 bases and J gave up 7 bases; unmatched junction bases: 5. CDR3 loop: CASSFFRGSGELFF. The sequenced CDR3 bases are TGTGCCAGCAGCTTTTTCAGGGGGAGCGGGGAG. Combining the CDR3 with reference TRBV13 and TRBJ2-2 gives the whole variable domain AAGVIQSPRHLIKEKRETATLKCYPIPRHDTVYWYQQGPGQDPQFLISFYEKMQSDKGSIPDRFSAQQFSDYHSELNMSSLELGDSALYFCASSFFRGSGELFFGEGSRLTVL.

This clone was counted only a few times. A clone one base away is much larger, so this may be a read error. Read coverage stops 3 residues before the CDR3 terminus; the germline J gene supplies the remainder. The gene calls are TRBV11-2 and TRBJ2-7; 10 bases are shared with TRBD1. The CDR3 is 15 amino acids. Germline CDR1 and CDR2: SGHAT and FQNNGV. The CDR3 bases that were read are TGTGCCGGCAGACGACCTGGGACAGGGGACTACGAG. It is translated as CAGRRPGTGDYE. The full CDR3 sequence reads CAGRRPGTGDYEQYF. Using reference TRBV11-2 and TRBJ2-7 for the parts outside the CDR3, the full variable domain is EAGVAQSPRYKIIEKRQSVAFWCNPISGHATLYWYQQILGQGPKLLIQFQNNGVVDDSQLPKDRFSAERLKGVDSTLKIQPAKLEDSAVYLCAGRRPGTGDYEQYFGPGTRLTVT.

This clone showed up many times. The DNA ends 3 residues before the CDR3 does, and the rest of the CDR3 is filled in from the germline J gene. The chain links TRBV6-2 or TRBV6-3 to TRBJ1-1; D not resolved. V lost 2 bases to trimming and J lost 7 bases, with 8 bases between them. Germline V lookup: CDR1 MNHEY, CDR2 SVGEGT. This CDR3 has 12 residues. CDR3 protein: CASSYRVGEAFF. CDR3 DNA, as far as it was read: TGTGCCAGCAGTTACAGGGTTGGTGAA.

This clone has a count of ten or more. The part of the CDR3 DNA that was read is TGTGCCAGCAGCCCAGGGACAGGGACTTATGTAAATGAG. Protein product: CASSPGTGTYVNE. In full, the CDR3 is CASSPGTGTYVNEQFF. The rearrangement joins TRBV7-3 to TRBJ2-1; 9 bases line up with TRBD1. The read finishes 3 residues shy of the CDR3 end, and the germline J gene is used to complete it. V was clipped by 5 bases and J by 7 bases; unmatched bases: 12. The CDR3 has 16 amino acids. Looked up from germline, CDR1 is SGHTA and CDR2 is FQGTGA.

Ten or more counts support this clone. The CDR3 end lies 3 residues beyond the end of the read and is filled in from the germline J gene. This chain uses TRBV20-1 with TRBJ1-5; TRBD1 matches at 12 bases. Germline loops: CDR1 DFQATT, CDR2 SNEGSKA (reference sequence). The CDR3 loop spans 17 amino acids. J was trimmed by 8 bases and V by 2 bases; bases with no gene match: 13. CDR3 loop: CSARYGTGGVGGKPQHF. CDR3 DNA, as far as it was read: TGCAGTGCTAGATATGGGACAGGGGGCGTGGGAGGGAAGCCC.

This clone appeared many times. The read ends 3 residues shy of where the CDR3 ends; the end is completed using the germline J gene. The chain employs TRBV28 and TRBJ1-4; D not resolved. CDR3 size: 14 residues. In germline, CDR1 is MDHEN, CDR2 SYDVKM. The germline V and J ends were trimmed by 4 bases and 7 bases, with 13 bases remaining between them. CDR3 region: CASSSFDTVEKLFF. The CDR3 DNA, read in part, is TGTGCCAGCAGTTCTTTCGACACGGTTGAAAAA.

This clone came up many times. Read sequence stops 3 residues before the CDR3 end, and the germline J gene provides the missing end. The V call is TRBV5-8, the J call TRBJ1-3; D uncertain. Germline assignment: CDR1 SGHTS and CDR2 YDEGEE. The CDR3 contains 15 residues. Deletions cut 2 bases from V and 4 bases from J, with 13 bases between. CDR3 in amino acids: CASSFVGSRGNTIYF. The part of the CDR3 DNA that was read is TGTGCCAGCAGCTTCGTTGGTTCGCGGGGAAACACC.

There are many counts of this clone. The CDR3 is cut off 3 residues early in the read; its end comes from the germline J gene. The chain employs TRBV18 and TRBJ1-1, with D possibly TRBD1 on 6 matching bases. Germline CDR1 is KGHSH and CDR2 is LQKENI. There are 14 residues in the CDR3. V was cut by 2 bases and J by 1 base, with 8 bases left in between. This CDR3 is CASSPGTTNTEAFF. The CDR3 bases that were read are TGTGCCAGCTCACCAGGGACAACGAACACTGAA. The full variable domain, with the rest looked up from reference TRBV18 and TRBJ1-1, is NAGVMQNPRHLVRRRGQEARLRCSPMKGHSHVYWYRQLPEEGLKFMVYLQKENIIDESGMPKERFSAEFPKEGPSILRIQQVVRGDSAAYFCASSPGTTNTEAFFGQGTRLTVV.

This clone was detected many times. CDR3 bases read: TGTGCCAGCAGCTTGGGCCTTGAAGAA. The encoded protein is CASSLGLEE. The complete CDR3 protein is CASSLGLEEAFF. The V gene is TRBV11-3, the J gene TRBJ1-1; D gene ambiguous. Coverage ceases 3 residues before the CDR3 finishes, and the germline J gene fills in the end. The CDR3 length is 12 residues. Germline CDR1 reads SGHNT; CDR2 reads YENEEA.

There are many counts of this clone. The read terminates 3 residues ahead of where the CDR3 ends, so the germline J gene completes it. V gene TRBV7-3 combines with J gene TRBJ2-1; 13 nucleotides align to TRBD2. Germline V CDR1 and CDR2: SGHTA, FQGTGA. The CDR3 covers 16 residues. Germline trimming cut 5 bases from V and 4 bases from J; bases unmatched to any gene: 5. CDR3 residues: CASSKGTSGNYNEQFF. Partial CDR3 DNA: TGTGCCAGCAGCAAAGGGACTAGCGGGAATTACAATGAG.

This clone appeared many times. The sequenced fragment ends 3 residues before the CDR3 boundary, so the rest is inferred from the germline J gene. This chain uses TRBV5-1 with TRBJ1-4, with 7 bases matching TRBD1. This CDR3 is built from 14 residues. The V gene end was trimmed by 4 bases and the J gene end by 10 bases; junction bases not matched to a gene: 10. Germline V gives CDR1 SGHRS, CDR2 YFSETQ. CDR3 sequence reads: CASSVGTEGGKLFF. The sequenced CDR3 bases are TGCGCCAGCAGCGTCGGGACAGAAGGAGGAAAA.

The sample holds many counts of this clone. CDR3 region: CASSYGLAGGDEQFF. The CDR3 bases that were read are TGTGCCAGCAGTTACGGTCTAGCAGGTGGCGATGAG. The chain links TRBV6-9 to TRBJ2-1, with a weak D call TRBD2 (5 bases). The read falls 3 residues short of the CDR3 end, and the missing part is taken from the germline J gene. The germline gives CDR1 MNHGY, CDR2 SVAAGI. V lost 3 bases, J lost 8 bases, and 17 bases lay in between. The CDR3 covers 15 residues.

This clone has a count of ten or more. The read terminates 3 residues before the CDR3 end, so the remaining end is supplied by the germline J gene. Other DNA sequences in this specimen translate into the identical CDR3. V is TRBV12-3 or TRBV12-4 and J is TRBJ1-4, with 7 bases lining up with TRBD1. Trimming took 5 bases from V and 7 from J; bases not matched to a gene: 4. The CDR3 is 13 amino acids. CDR3 DNA (partial): TGTGCCAGCAGTCTCTACAGGGGTGAAAAA. Translation gives CASSLYRGEK. In full, the CDR3 is CASSLYRGEKLFF.

This clone was found many times. Read sequence stops 3 residues before the CDR3 end, and the germline J gene provides the missing end. The chain employs TRBV5-1 and TRBJ2-1; perhaps TRBD2 as D (6 bases). V was clipped by 4 bases and J by 4 bases, with 15 bases between them. The CDR3 runs 15 residues. Per the germline V gene, CDR1 is SGHRS and CDR2 is YFSETQ. This CDR3 reads CASSPLGDLYNEQFF. The part of the CDR3 DNA that was read is TGCGCCAGCAGCCCCCTGGGGGACTTATACAATGAG. Drawing the rest from reference TRBV5-1 and TRBJ2-1, the complete variable domain is KAGVTQTPRYLIKTRGQQVTLSCSPISGHRSVSWYQQTPGQGLQFLFEYFSETQRNKGNFPGRFSGRQFSNSRSEMNVSTLELGDSALYLCASSPLGDLYNEQFFGPGTRLTVL.

This clone was detected many times. The read ends 3 residues early relative to the CDR3; the germline J gene fills the gap. J is TRBJ2-2 and V is TRBV7-7; D possibly corresponds to TRBD1 (5 bases). From germline, CDR1 is SSHAT and CDR2 FNYEAQ (reference sequence). The CDR3 is made up of 14 amino acids. V was shortened by 5 bases and J by 1 base, with 8 bases between the two germline ends. CDR3 DNA, as far as it was read: TGTGCCAGCAGCCTCACAGGGAACACCGGGGAG. Its protein product is CASSLTGNTGE. The whole CDR3 is CASSLTGNTGELFF.

In this sample, this clone turned up many times. The observed sequence ends 3 residues before the CDR3 terminus, with the missing tail filled in from the germline J gene. The chain couples TRBV2 to TRBJ1-2; a possible D gene is TRBD1 (6 bases). CDR3 size: 12 residues. In germline, CDR1 is SNHLY, CDR2 FYNNEI. CDR3 DNA, as far as it was read: TGTGCCAGCACCCCAGGGGCGAGCGGC. This gives the protein CASTPGASG. The CDR3 as a whole reads CASTPGASGYTF.

This clone has ten or more counts. The read comes to an end 3 residues before the CDR3 does, leaving the germline J gene to fill in the end. J is TRBJ1-1 and V is TRBV13; D perhaps matches TRBD1 (6 bases). This CDR3 contains 12 residues. CDR1 PRHDT and CDR2 FYEKMQ come from the germline V gene (reference sequence). With 10 bases removed from V and 4 bases from J, the gap between germline ends came to 13 bases. This CDR3 is CATHHRVTEAFF. The CDR3 bases that were read are TGTGCCACCCATCACAGGGTCACTGAA.

This clone was seen many times. The read gets to within 3 residues of the CDR3 end, and the germline J gene fills in the rest. The chain has TRBV6-4 and TRBJ1-1; 7 bases match TRBD1. The CDR3 consists of 19 residues. CDR1 is MRHNA and CDR2 is SNTAGT in the germline V gene. V dropped 2 bases and J dropped 2; count of bases not matched to a gene: 17. The covered CDR3 bases are TGTGCCAGCAGTGACACGACAGGGAGGGGATCCATGGGTAACACTGAA. The encoded protein is CASSDTTGRGSMGNTE. The entire CDR3 reads CASSDTTGRGSMGNTEAFF.